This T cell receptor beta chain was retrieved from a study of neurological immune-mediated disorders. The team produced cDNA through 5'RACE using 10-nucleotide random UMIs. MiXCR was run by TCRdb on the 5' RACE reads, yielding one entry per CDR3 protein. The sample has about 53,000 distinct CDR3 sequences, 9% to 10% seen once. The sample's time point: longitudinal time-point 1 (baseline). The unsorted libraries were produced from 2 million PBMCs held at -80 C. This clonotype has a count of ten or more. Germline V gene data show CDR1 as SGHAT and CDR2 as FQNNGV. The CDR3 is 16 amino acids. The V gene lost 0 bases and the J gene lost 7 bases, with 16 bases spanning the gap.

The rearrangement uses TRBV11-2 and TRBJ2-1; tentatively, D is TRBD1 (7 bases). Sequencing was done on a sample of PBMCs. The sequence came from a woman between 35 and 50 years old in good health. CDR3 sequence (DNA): TGTGCCAGCAGCTTAGATCACCAGGGGGGTTGGAATGAGCAGTTCTTC. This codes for CASSLDHQGGWNEQFF.